Below, 27 T cell receptor beta chains from the same sample are listed, as sequenced in a study of T cells after yellow fever vaccination. TCRdb recomputed calls from the 5' RACE reads with MiXCR, one row per CDR3 protein. The sample consists of fewer than 400,000 distinct CDR3 sequences, about 6% of them appearing once. The material sequenced was PBMCs, taken 5 days after the yellow fever booster vaccination. Receptor source: a man younger than 40 who received the YFV17D yellow fever vaccine.

This clonotype occurred a few times. The rearrangement uses TRBV29-1 and TRBJ2-3, with D possibly being TRBD2 (6 bases). In germline, CDR1 is SQVTM, CDR2 ANQGSEA. The CDR3 loop spans 14 amino acids. Trimming removed 4 bases from V and 6 bases from J, with 17 bases in between. The DNA for the CDR3 is TGCAGCGTTGGGTACGGCCGGGGGATTGATACGCAGTATTTT. It codes for CSVGYGRGIDTQYF.

This clonotype has more than one count but fewer than ten. This sequence joins TRBV24-1 and TRBJ2-2, with D maybe TRBD2 (6 bases). Trimming removed 0 bases from V and 0 bases from J, with 10 bases in between. Germline V CDR1 and CDR2: KGHDR, SFDVKD. This CDR3 has 17 amino acids. CDR3 in amino acids: CATSDLLSGANTGELFF. Written as DNA, the CDR3 is TGTGCCACCAGTGATTTGCTTTCGGGAGCGAACACCGGGGAGCTGTTTTTT.

There are many counts of this clonotype. V gene TRBV29-1 combines with J gene TRBJ2-5, with D unresolved. Trimming stripped 7 bases from V and 2 bases from J, with 5 bases between. The CDR3 totals 10 residues. The germline gives CDR1 SQVTM, CDR2 ANQGSEA. DNA for the CDR3: TGCAGCGGGTTACAAGAGACCCAGTACTTC. Protein: CSGLQETQYF.

The chain employs TRBV29-1 and TRBJ2-4, with 8 bases fitting TRBD1. Trimming removed 2 bases from V and 0 bases from J; junction bases left unmatched: 9. Germline loops: CDR1 SQVTM, CDR2 ANQGSEA. The CDR3 is made up of 17 amino acids. The CDR3 sequence: CSVERTGTDLAKNIQYF. The CDR3 bases are TGCAGCGTTGAAAGGACAGGGACAGACCTAGCCAAAAACATTCAGTACTTC.

A few counts support this clonotype. The rearrangement links TRBV7-3 to TRBJ2-3, with TRBD2 identical over 7 bases. V lost 2 bases and J lost 1; bases outside the gene matches: 12. Germline V CDR1 and CDR2: SGHTA, FQGTGA. The CDR3 loop spans 18 amino acids. The CDR3 DNA sequence: TGTGCCAGCAGCTTATTTGCGGGAGAGTATGAAGGCACAGATACGCAGTATTTT. Translated: CASSLFAGEYEGTDTQYF. Using reference TRBV7-3 and TRBJ2-3 for the parts outside the CDR3, the full variable domain is GAGVSQTPSNKVTEKGKYVELRCDPISGHTALYWYRQSLGQGPEFLIYFQGTGAADDSGLPNDRFFAVRPEGSVSTLKIQRTERGDSAVYLCASSLFAGEYEGTDTQYFGPGTRLTVL.

At least ten counts were recorded for this clonotype. V usage is TRBV4-3 and J usage is TRBJ2-3; D may be TRBD1 (5 bases). The CDR3 extends over 14 amino acids. Germline V gene data show CDR1 as LGHNA and CDR2 as YSLEER. Trimming removed 4 bases at V and 6 bases at J, with 14 bases between. CDR3 nucleotides: TGCGCCAGCAGCCTAAACCTGGGGCTGGATACGCAGTATTTT. The encoded protein is CASSLNLGLDTQYF.

This chain joins TRBV29-1 and TRBJ2-4; D gene unclear. CDR3 length: 13 residues. The germline gives CDR1 SQVTM, CDR2 ANQGSEA. Trimming shortened V by 6 bases and J by 0 bases, and 9 bases separated the two germline ends. DNA for the CDR3: TGCAGCGTGAGTACACTAGCCAAAAACATTCAGTACTTC. This gives the protein CSVSTLAKNIQYF.

The rearrangement uses TRBV4-3 and TRBJ2-7; D possibly corresponds to TRBD2 (5 bases). Germline V lookup: CDR1 LGHNA, CDR2 YSLEER. V dropped 1 base and J dropped 1 base, with 17 bases sitting between them. This CDR3 comprises 17 residues. The CDR3 sequence is CASSQVGGQDQSYEQYF. CDR3 in DNA: TGCGCCAGCAGCCAAGTTGGCGGGCAGGACCAATCCTACGAGCAGTACTTC.

The chain joins TRBV18 to TRBJ2-7; D is unclear. V was pared by 8 bases and J by 7 bases, with 18 bases between. CDR3 length: 13 residues. Germline assignment: CDR1 KGHSH and CDR2 LQKENI. As DNA, the CDR3 is TGTGCCAGCCGCCGGACCCCTCTTGGGGAGCAGTACTTC. Translation gives CASRRTPLGEQYF.

This clonotype was seen ten or more times. The V call is TRBV5-5, the J call TRBJ1-6; 8 bases align to TRBD1. V lost 0 bases, J lost 5 bases, and 1 base stayed unmatched. Germline V gene sequence: CDR1 SGHKS, CDR2 YYEKEE (reference sequence). The CDR3 covers 15 residues. The CDR3 coding sequence is TGTGCCAGCAGCTTGGCGGGACAGGATAATTCACCCCTCCACTTT. Its protein is CASSLAGQDNSPLHF.

The chain joins TRBV6-6 to TRBJ1-1; D remains unclear. The ends were cut back, 10 bases at V and 6 bases at J, with 12 bases in the middle. The CDR3 contains 11 residues. Germline CDR1 reads MNHNY; CDR2 reads SVGAGI (reference sequence). The DNA of the CDR3 is TGTGCCATCCAAGGAATGCCTGAAGCTTTCTTT. This sequence encodes CAIQGMPEAFF.

This clonotype was found a few times. The chain couples TRBV20-1 to TRBJ2-5, with TRBD2 matching 7 bases. CDR1 is DFQATT, CDR2 SNEGSKA, per germline (reference sequence). The length of the CDR3 is 12 residues. V lost 7 bases, J lost 1 base, and 3 bases stayed unmatched. The DNA for the CDR3 is TGCAGTGGCCAGCGGGGCCAAGAGACCCAGTACTTC. Encoded protein: CSGQRGQETQYF.

This clonotype was detected ten times or more. This chain links TRBV4-3 with TRBJ1-5; D might be TRBD1 (5 bases). Germline CDR1 is LGHNA and CDR2 is YSLEER. V was trimmed by 0 bases and J by 4 bases, leaving 13 bases between them. This CDR3 is built from 16 residues. The CDR3 nucleotides are TGCGCCAGCAGCCAAGACTTCCAGGGACGAAATCAGCCCCAGCATTTT. Translated, it gives CASSQDFQGRNQPQHF.

J is TRBJ2-5 and V is TRBV5-6; the match to TRBD2 covers 16 bases. This CDR3 has 17 amino acids. The germline gives CDR1 SGHDT, CDR2 YYEEEE. V lost 4 bases to trimming and J lost 4 bases; unmatched junction nucleotides: 7. The CDR3, as DNA: TGTGCCAGCAGCAACCCGGGACTAGCGGGAGGGCTAGAGACCCAGTACTTC. It translates to CASSNPGLAGGLETQYF.

There are a few counts of this clonotype. The CDR3 DNA sequence: TGTGCCAGCAGCCCGCGACCAGGGGATACGCAGTATTTT. Translation: CASSPRPGDTQYF. The rearrangement uses TRBV11-3 and TRBJ2-3, with D possibly being TRBD1 (5 bases). The CDR3 extends over 13 amino acids. In germline, CDR1 is SGHNT, CDR2 YENEEA. V was trimmed by 5 bases and J by 6 bases, leaving 12 bases between them. The full variable domain, in which reference TRBV11-3 and TRBJ2-3 provide the parts outside the CDR3, is EAGVVQSPRYKIIEKKQPVAFWCNPISGHNTLYWYLQNLGQGPELLIRYENEEAVDDSQLPKDRFSAERLKGVDSTLKIQPAELGDSAVYLCASSPRPGDTQYFGPGTRLTVL.

This clonotype was observed at least ten times. The rearrangement joins TRBV6-5 to TRBJ2-2, with 10 bases aligning to TRBD2. V lost 2 bases, J lost 0 bases, and 9 bases stayed unmatched. This CDR3 contains 19 residues. The germline V gene encodes CDR1 MNHEY and CDR2 SVGAGI. Written as DNA, the CDR3 is TGTGCCAGCAGTTACCGGCTAGCGGGAGATCACGCGAACACCGGGGAGCTGTTTTTT. Its protein is CASSYRLAGDHANTGELFF.

The J gene is TRBJ2-5, the V gene TRBV5-1, with a weak D call TRBD2 (6 bases). The CDR3 is 12 amino acids. Per the germline V gene, CDR1 is SGHRS and CDR2 is YFSETQ. The V end lost 5 bases, the J end lost 2 bases, and 7 bases lay between the germline ends. The DNA for the CDR3 is TGCGCCAGCAGGGGACTTCAAGAGACCCAGTACTTC. This codes for CASRGLQETQYF.

This clonotype was found many times. The chain links TRBV7-6 to TRBJ2-2, with D possibly TRBD1 on 5 matching bases. The CDR3 spans 14 residues. V was clipped by 5 bases and J by 4 bases, with 11 bases between them. Germline CDR1 SGHVS, CDR2 FNYEAQ. The CDR3 coding sequence is TGTGCCAGCAGCCTCGGACACACCACCGGGGAGCTGTTTTTT. Its protein product is CASSLGHTTGELFF.

This clonotype has only one observation. This may stem from a read error, because a much larger clone lies one nucleotide away. V gene TRBV29-1 combines with J gene TRBJ2-2; no reliable D call. Looked up from germline, CDR1 is SQVTM and CDR2 is ANQGSEA. The CDR3 is 15 amino acids. This chain's CDR3 is CRVEGRPDNTGELFF. In nucleotides, the CDR3 is TGCCGCGTTGAAGGACGTCCGGACAACACCGGGGAGCTGTTTTTT.

This clonotype has a handful of counts. For the CDR3, the DNA is TGTGCCAGCAGCAGGGGGGCTAGCGGGAGCTACGAGCAGTACTTC. This codes for CASSRGASGSYEQYF. The rearrangement links TRBV5-6 to TRBJ2-7; 10 bases line up with TRBD2. Germline V CDR1 and CDR2: SGHDT, YYEEEE. V shed 4 bases and J 3 bases; nucleotides not matched to a gene: 7. This CDR3 region has 15 residues.

This clonotype was observed at least ten times. The V and J genes are TRBV5-4 and TRBJ2-1; 10 positions match TRBD2. The CDR3 extends over 15 amino acids. Per germline, CDR1 SGHNT and CDR2 YYREEE (reference sequence). Trimming removed 3 bases from V and 4 bases from J; junction bases left unmatched: 4. The DNA for the CDR3 is TGTGCCAGCAGCTCCCGGACTAGCGGTTACAATGAGCAGTTCTTC. This encodes CASSSRTSGYNEQFF.

Ten or more counts support this clonotype. The rearrangement uses TRBV10-3 and TRBJ2-5; 11 positions match TRBD1. This CDR3 is built from 15 residues. V shed 8 bases and J 4 bases; nucleotides not matched to a gene: 9. From germline, CDR1 is ENHRY and CDR2 SYGVKD. The CDR3 loop reads CAIRTDRGLGETQYF. CDR3 in DNA: TGTGCCATCCGAACGGACAGGGGGCTGGGAGAGACCCAGTACTTC.

The chain combines TRBV18 with TRBJ2-7, with a tentative D call TRBD1 (7 bases). The germline gives CDR1 KGHSH, CDR2 LQKENI. The CDR3 extends over 15 amino acids. Trimming pared 3 bases from V and 5 bases from J, leaving 17 bases between. This CDR3 reads CASSPGTVGLHEQYF. In DNA form, the CDR3 reads TGTGCCAGCTCACCGGGGACAGTGGGACTCCACGAGCAGTACTTC.

This rearrangement joins TRBV11-2 to TRBJ2-6; 9 bases agree with TRBD2. The germline V gene has CDR1 SGHAT and CDR2 FQNNGV. The length of the CDR3 is 18 residues. The V gene end was trimmed by 6 bases and the J gene end by 0 bases; junction bases not matched to a gene: 9. The CDR3 reads CASRLLAGLTSGANVLTF. The DNA for the CDR3 is TGTGCCAGCAGATTACTAGCGGGCCTGACCTCTGGGGCCAACGTCCTGACTTTC.

The chain has TRBV7-2 and TRBJ2-7, with 7 bases that match TRBD2. Per the germline V gene, CDR1 is SGHTA and CDR2 is FQGNSA. This CDR3 spans 15 amino acids. V lost 5 bases and J lost 2; bases outside the gene matches: 9. As DNA, the CDR3 is TGTGCCAGCAGCGGTGGACTAGTGGTTACCTACGAGCAGTACTTC. It yields the protein CASSGGLVVTYEQYF.

The table lists this clonotype with many counts. The chain has TRBV2 and TRBJ2-7; perhaps TRBD1 as D (5 bases). Between the trimmed V and J ends, which lost 7 bases and 3 bases, there was a span of 16 bases. In germline, CDR1 is SNHLY, CDR2 FYNNEI. This CDR3 comprises 14 residues. The DNA for the CDR3 is TGTGCCAGCAAGGTGTATGGGGCAATCTACGAGCAGTACTTC. As protein: CASKVYGAIYEQYF. Together with reference TRBV2 and TRBJ2-7, the CDR3 gives the full variable domain: EPEVTQTPSHQVTQMGQEVILRCVPISNHLYFYWYRQILGQKVEFLVSFYNNEISEKSEIFDDQFSVERPDGSNFTLKIRSTKLEDSAMYFCASKVYGAIYEQYFGPGTRLTVT.

This clonotype was recorded a few times. The V call is TRBV20-1, the J call TRBJ2-1, with 7 bases fitting TRBD1. Trimming took 6 bases from V and 4 from J; bases not matched to a gene: 9. The CDR3 runs 14 residues. Germline CDR1 is DFQATT and CDR2 is SNEGSKA (reference sequence). The CDR3 sequence is CSARTGERYNEQFF. The CDR3 bases are TGCAGTGCACGGACAGGTGAAAGATACAATGAGCAGTTCTTC.